The 18 T cell receptor beta chains given below trace back to one sample, sequenced in a study of shared clonotypes between healthy human individuals. Only in-frame clones appear in the TCRdb table, and some are missing; sequencing was by immunoSEQ multiplex PCR. The sample yields under 2.5 million clones, 85% to 95% seen once. The specimen sequenced was naive CD4+ T cells from PBMCs. Subset defined: CD45RA+ positively selected. The receptors derive from a man between 18 and 29 years old in good health. Some clones in this sample may be carry-over from other donors' samples.

V gene TRBV5-1 combines with J gene TRBJ2-7, with 15 bases that match TRBD2. CDR3 length: 17 residues. Germline V gene lookup returns CDR1 SGHRS and CDR2 YFSETQ. J gave up 5 bases and V 9 bases, and 15 bases lay outside the gene matches. For the CDR3, the DNA is TGCGCCACCTCAGGGCACGGGACTAGCGGGAGGATTGACGAGCAGTACTTC. It translates to CATSGHGTSGRIDEQYF.

The chain joins TRBV28 to TRBJ2-1; 11 nucleotides line up with TRBD2. CDR1 and CDR2 (germline): MDHEN, SYDVKM. V gave up 6 bases and J gave up 3 bases; unmatched junction bases: 7. This CDR3 contains 16 residues. The CDR3 here is CASRGLAAPNYNEQFF. The CDR3 coding sequence is TGTGCCAGCAGGGGACTAGCGGCACCCAACTACAATGAGCAGTTCTTC. The full variable domain, in which reference TRBV28 and TRBJ2-1 provide the parts outside the CDR3, is DVKVTQSSRYLVKRTGEKVFLECVQDMDHENMFWYRQDPGLGLRLIYFSYDVKMKEKGDIPEGYSVSREKKERFSLILESASTNQTSMYLCASRGLAAPNYNEQFFGPGTRLTVL.

Only one count was recorded for this clone. V usage is TRBV5-4 and J usage is TRBJ1-2; a weak D match, TRBD1 (6 bases). Germline-derived CDR1 and CDR2 are SGHNT and YYREEE (reference sequence). This CDR3 spans 16 amino acids. V was shortened by 0 bases and J by 4 bases, with 16 bases between the two germline ends. CDR3 sequence (DNA): TGTGCCAGCAGCTTGGTAGCCGGCAGGGGAGGCTATGGCTACACCTTC. It encodes CASSLVAGRGGYGYTF.

With regard to this clone: This specimen includes other DNA sequences encoding the same CDR3. This CDR3 reads CASSLLGSDTEAFF. CDR3 DNA: TGTGCCAGCAGTTTATTAGGATCGGACACTGAAGCTTTCTTT. The J gene is TRBJ1-1, the V gene TRBV28; D not certain. The CDR3 totals 14 residues. CDR1 is MDHEN, CDR2 SYDVKM, per germline. Trimming removed 1 base at V and 3 bases at J, with 9 bases between.

The chain couples TRBV7-3 to TRBJ2-1; 9 bases are a match to TRBD1. Germline V gives CDR1 SGHTA, CDR2 FQGTGA. The CDR3 consists of 16 residues. V was clipped by 2 bases and J by 9 bases; unmatched bases: 11. The CDR3 sequence is CASSLRGAQGAGEQFF. CDR3 bases: TGTGCCAGCAGCTTACGGGGCGCACAGGGGGCTGGTGAGCAGTTCTTC.

The rearrangement joins TRBV5-8 to TRBJ2-1; D might be TRBD1 (6 bases). The CDR3 length is 16 residues. Trimming removed 4 bases at V and 5 bases at J, with 19 bases between. Looked up from germline, CDR1 is SGHTS and CDR2 is YDEGEE. CDR3 DNA sequence: TGTGCCAGCAGCGACGACCGAAAGAGGGGGAACAATGAGCAGTTCTTC. This sequence encodes CASSDDRKRGNNEQFF.

This chain connects TRBV7-9 to TRBJ1-4; possible D gene TRBD1, 6 bases. The CDR3 is made up of 15 amino acids. V was cut by 1 base and J by 8 bases, with 14 bases left in between. Looked up from germline, CDR1 is SEHNR and CDR2 is FQNEAQ (reference sequence). The CDR3 DNA is TGTGCCAGCAGCTTAGTTGGCAGGGGACGAGAAAAACTGTTTTTT. It specifies CASSLVGRGREKLFF.

The DNA for the CDR3 is TGTGCCAGCAGTTTATCCCCAGGGGGGGGTGCCAATACGCAGTATTTT. Translation: CASSLSPGGGANTQYF. V is TRBV27 and J is TRBJ2-3; D tentatively reads TRBD1 or TRBD2 (7 bases each). CDR1 is MNHEY and CDR2 is SMNVEV in the germline V gene (reference sequence). Trimming cost V 0 bases and J 7 bases, with 17 bases left between them. The CDR3 is 16 residues long.

The V gene is TRBV9, the J gene TRBJ2-1, with TRBD2 identical over 8 bases. The CDR3 extends over 15 amino acids. CDR1 is SGDLS and CDR2 is YYNGEE in the germline V gene. V was pared by 4 bases and J by 6 bases, with 9 bases of the junction left unmatched. The CDR3 DNA reads as TGTGCCAGCAGCCTCCAACTAGCGGCTGGCAATGAGCAGTTCTTC. It codes for CASSLQLAAGNEQFF.

The chain links TRBV10-3 to TRBJ2-3; D is unresolved. The CDR3 has 14 amino acids. The germline V gene has CDR1 ENHRY and CDR2 SYGVKD. Trimming left V 4 bases short and J 1 base short, with 9 bases between. CDR3 DNA sequence: TGTGCCATCAGTGTTTCTCTAGGCACAGATACGCAGTATTTT. This gives the protein CAISVSLGTDTQYF.

This clone appeared a single time. Here the CDR3 omits its conserved ending phenylalanine or tryptophan, so a read error is the likely source. The limits of the CDR3 on the DNA are not certain, so only TCRdb's listed CDR3 is given. The rearrangement links TRBV9 to TRBJ1-2. The CDR3 is 14 residues long, counting both termini. Germline lookup yields CDR1 SGDLS and CDR2 YYNGEE. CDR3 sequence reads: CASSVVSGDYGCTS.

V gene TRBV25-1 combines with J gene TRBJ2-2; the D is unclear. The germline CDR1 and CDR2 sequences are MGHDK and SYGVNS. V was clipped by 2 bases and J by 1 base, with 5 bases between them. CDR3 size: 14 residues. The CDR3 loop reads CASSEIGNTGELFF. The CDR3, as DNA: TGTGCCAGCAGTGAAATCGGGAACACCGGGGAGCTGTTTTTT. Full variable domain (missing parts from reference TRBV25-1 and TRBJ2-2): EADIYQTPRYLVIGTGKKITLECSQTMGHDKMYWYQQDPGMELHLIHYSYGVNSTEKGDLSSESTVSRIRTEHFPLTLESARPSHTSQYLCASSEIGNTGELFFGEGSRLTVL.

This chain connects TRBV30 to TRBJ1-4; D might be TRBD1 (6 bases). Germline assignment: CDR1 GTSNPN and CDR2 SVGIG (reference sequence). The CDR3 runs 16 residues. V was cut by 0 bases and J by 3 bases, with 14 bases left in between. CDR3 sequence reads: CAWSVQGSAANEKLFF. The CDR3 region has the DNA TGTGCCTGGAGTGTACAGGGCTCAGCGGCTAATGAAAAACTGTTTTTT.

The rearrangement joins TRBV28 to TRBJ2-7; D gene ambiguous. V was cut by 10 bases and J by 2 bases, with 21 bases left in between. The CDR3 extends over 15 amino acids. Per the germline V gene, CDR1 is MDHEN and CDR2 is SYDVKM. The CDR3 coding sequence is TGTGCCACCTTTGCTACGATAGACGGACCCTACGAGCAGTACTTC. Its translation is CATFATIDGPYEQYF.

This sequence joins TRBV11-2 and TRBJ2-5; TRBD1 might be the D (8 bases). Germline V gene lookup returns CDR1 SGHAT and CDR2 FQNNGV. The CDR3 covers 12 residues. V was pared by 5 bases and J by 10 bases, with 14 bases between. The CDR3 DNA follows: TGTGCCAGCAGCCGGACAGGGAGGGACCAGTACTTC. This sequence encodes CASSRTGRDQYF. Based on the CDR3 plus reference TRBV11-2 and TRBJ2-5, the full variable domain is EAGVAQSPRYKIIEKRQSVAFWCNPISGHATLYWYQQILGQGPKLLIQFQNNGVVDDSQLPKDRFSAERLKGVDSTLKIQPAKLEDSAVYLCASSRTGRDQYFGPGTRLLVL.

V gene TRBV11-3 combines with J gene TRBJ2-7; 10 bases align to TRBD2. Germline CDR1 SGHNT, CDR2 YENEEA. V shed 5 bases, J shed 3 bases, and the junction held 7 bases outside the gene matches. The CDR3 is 15 residues long. The CDR3 reads CASSRTSGRSYEQYF. The CDR3 coding sequence is TGTGCCAGCAGCCGGACTAGCGGAAGAAGCTACGAGCAGTACTTC.

About this clone: The sample has other DNA sequences that encode this CDR3 too. The genes are TRBV28 and TRBJ1-1; 8 bases align to TRBD1. V trimming: 3 bases; J trimming: 3 bases; junction bases outside the gene matches: 0. CDR1 and CDR2 (germline): MDHEN, SYDVKM. The CDR3 spans 13 residues. The CDR3 here is CASSLTGDTEAFF. The DNA for the CDR3 is TGTGCCAGCAGTTTGACAGGGGACACTGAAGCTTTCTTT.

This clone has only one observation. V usage is TRBV4-3 and J usage is TRBJ2-1, with D perhaps matching TRBD2 (5 bases). The V gene lost 4 bases and the J gene lost 9 bases, with 22 bases spanning the gap. Germline V lookup: CDR1 LGHNA, CDR2 YSLEER. The CDR3 loop spans 16 amino acids. Written as DNA, the CDR3 is TGCGCCAGCAGCCCCTTCTGGCGTGGGAGATCTAGTGAGCAGTTCTTC. As protein: CASSPFWRGRSSEQFF.